This T cell receptor (beta chain) was captured in a study of technical replicates of blood from several donors. The V end lost 4 bases, the J end lost 3 bases, and 10 bases lay between the germline ends. The CDR3 consists of 13 residues. Germline V gene data show CDR1 as SQVTM and CDR2 as ANQGSEA. This clone turned up a few times. Data came from immunoSEQ multiplex PCR; TCRdb stores just in-frame clones and leaves some out. The sample holds about 76,000 clones, 85% to 95% seen once. Material: T cells isolated from PBMCs. V is TRBV29-1 and J is TRBJ1-5; D unclear. This clonotype originated in a human donor in good health. CDR3 in DNA: TGCAGCGTTGGAGGAGGTCCCAATCAGCCCCAGCATTTT. This encodes CSVGGGPNQPQHF.